The text below deals with one T cell receptor beta chain. Antigen unknown. The sample is drawn from a study of PD-1 blockade in classical Hodgkin lymphoma. Study-level points and caveats: Significantly greater TCR diversity emerged by C4D1 in CD4+ cells but not CD8+ cells.

Profiled with immunoSEQ multiplex PCR; TCRdb holds only in-frame clones, not every one. The data contain around 39,000 clones, around 76% of them singletons. The germline gives CDR1 SGHTA, CDR2 FQGNSA. Trimming left V 2 bases short and J 5 bases short, with 7 bases between. This CDR3 comprises 12 residues. After autologous stem cell transplantation all patients relapsed, and prior brentuximab vedotin exposure differed between cohorts. Patients' outcomes at their best amounted to complete response, partial response or progressive disease. The clonotype was recovered from a human donor with classical Hodgkin lymphoma. Sequencing was performed on peripheral blood mononuclear cells (PBMCs), taken before the second cycle of nivolumab. The rearrangement links TRBV7-2 to TRBJ2-7; D is uncertain. The CDR3 loop is CASSLIYNEQYF. CDR3 sequence (DNA): TGTGCCAGCAGCTTAATCTACAACGAGCAGTACTTC.